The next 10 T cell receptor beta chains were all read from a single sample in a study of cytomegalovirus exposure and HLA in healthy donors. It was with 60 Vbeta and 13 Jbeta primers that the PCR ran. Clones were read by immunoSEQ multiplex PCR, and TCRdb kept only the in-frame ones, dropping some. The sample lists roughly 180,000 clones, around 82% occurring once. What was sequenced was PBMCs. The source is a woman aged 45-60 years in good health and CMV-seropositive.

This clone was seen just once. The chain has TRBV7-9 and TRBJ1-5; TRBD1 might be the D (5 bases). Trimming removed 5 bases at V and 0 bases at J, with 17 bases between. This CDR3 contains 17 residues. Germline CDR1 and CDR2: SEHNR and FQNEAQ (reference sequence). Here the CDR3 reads CASSLGTGVYSNQPQHF. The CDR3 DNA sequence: TGTGCCAGCAGCCTAGGTACAGGAGTTTATAGCAATCAGCCCCAGCATTTT.

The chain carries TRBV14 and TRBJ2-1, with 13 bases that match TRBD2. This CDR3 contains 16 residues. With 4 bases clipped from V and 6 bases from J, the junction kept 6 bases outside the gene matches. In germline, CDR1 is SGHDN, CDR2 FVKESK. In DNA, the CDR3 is TGTGCCAGCAGCCTCTTGGGACTAGCGGGGTTCAATGAGCAGTTCTTC. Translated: CASSLLGLAGFNEQFF.

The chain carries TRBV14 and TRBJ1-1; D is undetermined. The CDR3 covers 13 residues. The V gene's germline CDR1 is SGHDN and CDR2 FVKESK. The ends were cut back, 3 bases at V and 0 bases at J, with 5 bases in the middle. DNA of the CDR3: TGTGCCAGCAGCCAGAACTTGAACACTGAAGCTTTCTTT. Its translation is CASSQNLNTEAFF. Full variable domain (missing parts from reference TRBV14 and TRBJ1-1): EAGVTQFPSHSVIEKGQTVTLRCDPISGHDNLYWYRRVMGKEIKFLLHFVKESKQDESGMPNNRFLAERTGGTYSTLKVQPAELEDSGVYFCASSQNLNTEAFFGQGTRLTVV.

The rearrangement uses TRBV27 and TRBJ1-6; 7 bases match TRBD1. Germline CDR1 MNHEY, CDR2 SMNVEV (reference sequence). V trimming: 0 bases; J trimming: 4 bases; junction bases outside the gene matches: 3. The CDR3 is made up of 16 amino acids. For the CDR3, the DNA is TGTGCCAGCAGTTTATCGGAGGGGGCTTATAATTCACCCCTCCACTTT. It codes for CASSLSEGAYNSPLHF.

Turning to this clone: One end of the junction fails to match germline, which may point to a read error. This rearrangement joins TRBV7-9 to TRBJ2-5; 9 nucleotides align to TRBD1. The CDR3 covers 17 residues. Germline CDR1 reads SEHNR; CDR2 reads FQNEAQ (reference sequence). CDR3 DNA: TGTTCCAGCAGCTCACAGGGGGCGCTCCCCTTCCAAGAGACCCAGTACTTC. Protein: CSSSSQGALPFQETQYF.

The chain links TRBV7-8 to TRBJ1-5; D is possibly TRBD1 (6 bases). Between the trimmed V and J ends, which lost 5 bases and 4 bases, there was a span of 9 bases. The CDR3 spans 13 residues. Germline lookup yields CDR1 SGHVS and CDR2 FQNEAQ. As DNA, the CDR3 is TGTGCCAGCAGCCCGGACAGAAATCAGCCCCAGCATTTT. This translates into CASSPDRNQPQHF.

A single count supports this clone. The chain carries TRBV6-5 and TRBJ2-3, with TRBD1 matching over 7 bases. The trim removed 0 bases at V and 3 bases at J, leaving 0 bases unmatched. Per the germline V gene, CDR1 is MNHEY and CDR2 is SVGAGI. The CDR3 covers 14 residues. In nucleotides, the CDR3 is TGTGCCAGCAGTTACTCACAGGGGACAGATACGCAGTATTTT. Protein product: CASSYSQGTDTQYF.

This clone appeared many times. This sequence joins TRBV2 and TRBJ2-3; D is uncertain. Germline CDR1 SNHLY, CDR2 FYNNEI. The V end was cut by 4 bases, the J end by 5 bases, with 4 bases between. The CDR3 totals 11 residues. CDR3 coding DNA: TGTGCCAGCAGTGTCGGAGATACGCAGTATTTT. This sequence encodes CASSVGDTQYF.

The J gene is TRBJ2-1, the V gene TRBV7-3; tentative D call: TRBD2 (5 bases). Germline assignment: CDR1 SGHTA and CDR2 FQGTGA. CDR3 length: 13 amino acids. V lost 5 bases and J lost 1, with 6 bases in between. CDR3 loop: CASSRGSYNEQFF. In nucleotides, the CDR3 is TGTGCCAGCAGCCGCGGGTCCTACAATGAGCAGTTCTTC.

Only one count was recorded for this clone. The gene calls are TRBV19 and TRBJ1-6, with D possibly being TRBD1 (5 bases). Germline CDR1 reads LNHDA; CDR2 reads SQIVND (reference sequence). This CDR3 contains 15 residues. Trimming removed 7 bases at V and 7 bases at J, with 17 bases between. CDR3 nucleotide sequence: TGTGCCAGTATCCCCTCGCAGGGTATGAATTCACCCCTCCACTTT. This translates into CASIPSQGMNSPLHF.